Reported below is one T cell receptor (beta chain). Its cognate antigen is unknown. The data were taken from a study of cytomegalovirus exposure and HLA in healthy donors. Background on the study: The roughly 110 validation repertoires matched the approximately 700 first-cohort repertoires in platform, a later analysis reported.

V lost 2 bases to trimming and J lost 4 bases, with 12 bases between them. The CDR3 contains 15 residues. Germline CDR1 reads MNHNY; CDR2 reads SVGAGI (reference sequence). TCRdb's table, derived via immunoSEQ multiplex PCR, lists solely in-frame clones and lacks some. The table lists about 190,000 clones, more than 75% of them singletons. Study outcomes and limitations: Associated with cytomegalovirus, according to the listing, were 150 to 200 TCR beta chains.

Sequencing was carried out using PBMCs. The origin of this receptor is a man between 18 and 29 years old in good health and CMV-seropositive. The chain joins TRBV6-6 to TRBJ1-5; D is perhaps TRBD1 (6 bases). CDR3 bases: TGTGCCAGCAGTTACCGGGGACATGGTAATCAGCCCCAGCATTTT. Its protein product is CASSYRGHGNQPQHF.